Shown below are 20 T cell receptor beta chains from a single sample sequenced in a study of Ad26.COV2.S vaccination and SARS-CoV-2 variants. Documented treatment: around 19 received Ad26.COV2.S at low or high dose, single or two shots; about 5 received placebo; per-sample allocation not given. Material that was analyzed had been drawn on day 63 after the first vaccine or placebo injection. The method was immunoSEQ multiplex PCR; TCRdb's version includes in-frame clones alone and lacks a portion of them. This repertoire shows 440,000 or so clones, roughly nine tenths found once; its top ten account for about 1.7%. Sequenced material: peripheral blood, taken in a trial of Ad26.COV2.S vaccine versus placebo. Receptors were obtained from a person aged 18-65 years who received the Ad26.COV2.S COVID-19 vaccine or a placebo.

This chain links TRBV7-2 with TRBJ1-6, with TRBD1 identical over 8 bases. Trimming cost V 5 bases and J 6 bases; bases outside gene matches: 12. Looked up from germline, CDR1 is SGHTA and CDR2 is FQGNSA. CDR3 length equals 17 residues. CDR3 residues: CASSRVVGTGFNSPLHF. The CDR3 nucleotides read TGTGCCAGCAGCAGGGTAGTTGGGACAGGATTTAATTCACCCCTCCACTTT.

The chain links TRBV6-1 to TRBJ1-2; TRBD1 aligns across 9 bases. This CDR3 is built from 16 residues. With 3 bases clipped from V and 5 bases from J, the junction kept 10 bases outside the gene matches. Germline V CDR1 and CDR2: MNHNS, SASEGT. The CDR3 DNA reads TGTGCCAGCAGTGAGGTAGAGGCGGGACAGGGATATGGCTACACCTTC. As protein: CASSEVEAGQGYGYTF.

V is TRBV7-9 and J is TRBJ1-2, with D uncertain. This CDR3 is built from 12 residues. CDR1 is SEHNR and CDR2 is FQNEAQ in the germline V gene (reference sequence). With 3 bases removed from V and 3 bases from J, the gap between germline ends came to 5 bases. The CDR3 DNA follows: TGTGCCAGCAGCTTGGGGTACTATGGCTACACCTTC. Protein sequence: CASSLGYYGYTF. The variable domain in full, completed from reference TRBV7-9 and TRBJ1-2, reads DTGVSQNPRHKITKRGQNVTFRCDPISEHNRLYWYRQTLGQGPEFLTYFQNEAQLEKSRLLSDRFSAERPKGSFSTLEIQRTEQGDSAMYLCASSLGYYGYTFGSGTRLTVV.

The chain combines TRBV6-4 with TRBJ2-1; 9 nucleotides match TRBD1. There are 14 residues in the CDR3. Germline CDR1 MRHNA, CDR2 SNTAGT. V gave up 5 bases and J gave up 9 bases; unmatched junction bases: 8. CDR3: CASSRTGVEGEQFF. Written as DNA, the CDR3 is TGTGCCAGCAGTAGGACAGGGGTGGAGGGTGAGCAGTTCTTC.

The chain links TRBV29-1 to TRBJ1-1; D is uncertain. From germline, CDR1 is SQVTM and CDR2 ANQGSEA. This CDR3 is built from 12 residues. With 7 bases removed from V and 9 bases from J, the gap between germline ends came to 18 bases. CDR3 in DNA: TGCAGCGGGTGGTGGGCACCCCCGAAAGCTTTCTTT. Protein product: CSGWWAPPKAFF.

This clone was detected only a few times. The chain links TRBV6-5 to TRBJ2-7; 8 bases agree with TRBD2. CDR3 size: 13 residues. Germline lookup yields CDR1 MNHEY and CDR2 SVGAGI. The V segment lost 5 bases and the J segment 4 bases; nucleotides outside the gene matches: 4. The CDR3 is CASSLRGAYEQYF. The CDR3 bases are TGTGCCAGCAGTCTGCGGGGGGCATACGAGCAGTACTTC.

This clone came up once. CDR3 nucleotides: TGTGCCAGCAGCTTGGTGTCGGTAAGCTCCTACAATGAGCAGTTCTTC. This encodes CASSLVSVSSYNEQFF. The genes are TRBV5-8 and TRBJ2-1; D is ambiguous. Germline loops: CDR1 SGHTS, CDR2 YDEGEE. This CDR3 has 16 residues. Trimming shortened V by 0 bases and J by 0 bases, and 10 bases separated the two germline ends.

The rearrangement uses TRBV19 and TRBJ2-1; maybe TRBD2 (6 bases). In germline, CDR1 is LNHDA, CDR2 SQIVND (reference sequence). V lost 4 bases to trimming and J lost 0 bases, with 16 bases between them. The CDR3 length is 17 residues. CDR3 sequence: CASSSGATISSYNEQFF. CDR3 nucleotides: TGTGCCAGTAGTAGCGGGGCGACCATCAGCTCCTACAATGAGCAGTTCTTC.

The chain is built from TRBV11-2 and TRBJ2-7; 7 bases match TRBD1. Germline-derived CDR1 and CDR2 are SGHAT and FQNNGV. Trimming removed 2 bases from V and 3 bases from J; junction bases left unmatched: 13. This CDR3 comprises 17 residues. The CDR3 nucleotides read TGTGCCAGCAGCTTAAGGTTTTCCGGGACAGCAGACTACGAGCAGTACTTC. This codes for CASSLRFSGTADYEQYF.

This chain links TRBV5-8 with TRBJ2-1; the D gene is possibly TRBD2 (6 bases). Trimming took off 2 bases at V and 3 bases at J, with 12 bases between the two ends. The CDR3 consists of 15 residues. Germline assignment: CDR1 SGHTS and CDR2 YDEGEE. The CDR3 is CASSLKGLSYNEQFF. In nucleotides, the CDR3 is TGTGCCAGCAGCTTAAAGGGACTGAGCTACAATGAGCAGTTCTTC.

This clone has only one observation. V is TRBV25-1 and J is TRBJ2-3; D possibly corresponds to TRBD1 (5 bases). The V gene's germline CDR1 is MGHDK and CDR2 SYGVNS. The CDR3 has 17 residues. The V end lost 9 bases, the J end lost 4 bases, and 26 bases lay between the germline ends. The CDR3 reads CASTYSGPGHGSDTQYF. The CDR3 nucleotides read TGTGCCAGTACTTATTCCGGACCAGGGCATGGGTCAGATACGCAGTATTTT.

The chain couples TRBV28 to TRBJ1-5; weak D call: TRBD1 (5 bases). The CDR3 runs to 16 residues. With 1 base removed from V and 0 bases from J, the gap between germline ends came to 10 bases. In germline, CDR1 is MDHEN, CDR2 SYDVKM. The CDR3: CASSLYGANSNQPQHF. The CDR3 DNA sequence: TGTGCCAGCAGTTTATATGGGGCAAATAGCAATCAGCCCCAGCATTTT.

The genes are TRBV3-1 (or the pseudogene TRBV3-2) and TRBJ2-3; a possible D gene is TRBD1 (5 bases). CDR3 length equals 15 residues. Trimming removed 3 bases from V and 1 base from J, with 11 bases in between. Germline V lookup: CDR1 LGHDT, CDR2 YNNKEL (reference sequence). CDR3 amino acids: CASSQTMTGTDTQYF. Here the CDR3 DNA reads TGTGCCAGCAGCCAGACAATGACAGGCACAGATACGCAGTATTTT.

This clone was detected a few times. The chain links TRBV7-9 to TRBJ2-3; no firm D call. This CDR3 region has 13 residues. The V end was cut by 1 base, the J end by 1 base, with 3 bases between. CDR1 SEHNR and CDR2 FQNEAQ come from the germline V gene (reference sequence). This CDR3 reads CASSLDRTDTQYF. The CDR3 coding sequence is TGTGCCAGCAGCTTAGACCGCACAGATACGCAGTATTTT.

The chain employs TRBV27 and TRBJ2-1, with TRBD2 matching 14 bases. V gave up 4 bases and J gave up 9 bases; unmatched junction bases: 8. The CDR3 is made up of 16 amino acids. Germline loops: CDR1 MNHEY, CDR2 SMNVEV (reference sequence). CDR3 nucleotides: TGTGCCAGCAGTTCGGCCTCCGGGACTAGCGGGAGTGAGCAGTTCTTC. Translated: CASSSASGTSGSEQFF.

The chain joins TRBV5-8 to TRBJ1-5; 10 nucleotides line up with TRBD1. The CDR3 has 15 amino acids. Looked up from germline, CDR1 is SGHTS and CDR2 is YDEGEE. Germline trimming cut 1 base from V and 4 bases from J; bases unmatched to any gene: 2. CDR3 coding DNA: TGTGCCAGCAGCTTGAGGACAGGGGGTAATCAGCCCCAGCATTTT. Amino acids: CASSLRTGGNQPQHF.

The chain couples TRBV19 to TRBJ2-7, with TRBD1 matching over 7 bases. This CDR3 spans 15 amino acids. Per the germline V gene, CDR1 is LNHDA and CDR2 is SQIVND (reference sequence). The junction had 14 bases not matched to a gene; V was cut back by 9 bases and J by 3 bases. CDR3 coding DNA: TGTGCCAGCACTAGAACGGGACAGTATTTCTACGAGCAGTACTTC. This translates into CASTRTGQYFYEQYF. The whole variable domain, filled in from reference TRBV19 and TRBJ2-7, reads DGGITQSPKYLFRKEGQNVTLSCEQNLNHDAMYWYRQDPGQGLRLIYYSQIVNDFQKGDIAEGYSVSREKKESFPLTVTSAQKNPTAFYLCASTRTGQYFYEQYFGPGTRLTVT.

This chain joins TRBV5-5 and TRBJ1-5, with a weak D call TRBD1 (6 bases). Germline values: CDR1 SGHKS, CDR2 YYEKEE (reference sequence). The CDR3 is made up of 14 amino acids. V lost 4 bases and J 0 bases, leaving 8 bases between the germline ends. The CDR3 region is CASSRGHSNQPQHF. The DNA for the CDR3 is TGTGCCAGCAGCCGGGGACATAGCAATCAGCCCCAGCATTTT.

The chain recombines TRBV19 with TRBJ2-7, with 8 bases identical to TRBD1. The CDR3 loop spans 15 amino acids. CDR1 and CDR2 from the germline V gene are LNHDA and SQIVND (reference sequence). V trimming: 6 bases; J trimming: 4 bases; junction bases outside the gene matches: 11. CDR3 protein: CASRREGTGLYEQYF. As DNA, the CDR3 is TGTGCCAGTAGGCGGGAAGGGACAGGCCTTTACGAGCAGTACTTC. Full variable domain (outside the CDR3, taken from reference TRBV19 and TRBJ2-7): DGGITQSPKYLFRKEGQNVTLSCEQNLNHDAMYWYRQDPGQGLRLIYYSQIVNDFQKGDIAEGYSVSREKKESFPLTVTSAQKNPTAFYLCASRREGTGLYEQYFGPGTRLTVT.

The chain couples TRBV15 to TRBJ1-2; D unresolved. CDR3 length: 15 residues. CDR1 and CDR2 (germline): LNHNV, YYDKDF (reference sequence). V dropped 0 bases and J dropped 1 base, with 9 bases sitting between them. CDR3 residues: CATSRDRANNYGYTF. The CDR3, as DNA: TGTGCCACCAGCAGAGATCGGGCAAATAACTATGGCTACACCTTC.